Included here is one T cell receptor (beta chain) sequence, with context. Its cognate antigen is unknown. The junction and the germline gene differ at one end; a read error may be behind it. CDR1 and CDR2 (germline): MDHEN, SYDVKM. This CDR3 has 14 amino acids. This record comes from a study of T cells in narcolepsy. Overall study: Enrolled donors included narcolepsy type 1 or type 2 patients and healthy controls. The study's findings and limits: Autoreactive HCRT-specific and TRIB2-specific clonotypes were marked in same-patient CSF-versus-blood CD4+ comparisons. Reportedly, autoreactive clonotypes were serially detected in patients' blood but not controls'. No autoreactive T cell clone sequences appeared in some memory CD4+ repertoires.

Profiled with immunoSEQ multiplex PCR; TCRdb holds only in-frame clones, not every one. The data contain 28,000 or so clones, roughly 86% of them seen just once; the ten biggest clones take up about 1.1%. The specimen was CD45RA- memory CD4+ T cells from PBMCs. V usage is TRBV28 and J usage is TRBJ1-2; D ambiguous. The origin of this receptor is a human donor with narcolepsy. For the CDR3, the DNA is TGTGCCAGCAGGGGAGGCGGAACTAAGTATGGCTACACCTTC. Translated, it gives CASRGGGTKYGYTF.